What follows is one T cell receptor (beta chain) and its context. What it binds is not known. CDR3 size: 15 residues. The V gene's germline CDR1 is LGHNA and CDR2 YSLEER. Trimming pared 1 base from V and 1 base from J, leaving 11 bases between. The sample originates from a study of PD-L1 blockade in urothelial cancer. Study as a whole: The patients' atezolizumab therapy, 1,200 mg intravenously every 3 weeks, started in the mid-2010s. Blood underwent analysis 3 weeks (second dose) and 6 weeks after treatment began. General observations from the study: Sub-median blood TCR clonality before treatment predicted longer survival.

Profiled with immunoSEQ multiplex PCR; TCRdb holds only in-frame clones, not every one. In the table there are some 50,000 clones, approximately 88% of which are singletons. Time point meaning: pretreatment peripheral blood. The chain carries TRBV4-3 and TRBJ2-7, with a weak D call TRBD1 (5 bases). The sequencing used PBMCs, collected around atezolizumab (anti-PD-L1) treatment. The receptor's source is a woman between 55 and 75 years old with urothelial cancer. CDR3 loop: CASSQGIQVSYEQYF. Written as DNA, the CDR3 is TGCGCCAGCAGCCAAGGGATACAGGTTTCCTACGAGCAGTACTTC.